Listed below are T cell receptor beta chains from one sample, sequenced in a study of blood T cell repertoires in COVID-19. Assay: immunoSEQ multiplex PCR; the TCRdb copy retains only in-frame clones and omits some. The sample has hundreds of thousands of clones; approximately 90% are singletons. The sample taken for sequencing was PBMCs or T cells enriched from blood (not recorded which). These receptors were obtained from a woman aged 55-70 years in a cohort exposed to, infected with or recovered from COVID-19 (not recorded which). Both conserved end residues are part of each CDR3. D genes are given only for firm matches. For some rows the clone size is stated as once, few or many, or as a class when expanded; others skip it.

v_call: TRBV9; d_call: -; j_call: TRBJ2-5; clone_size: -; cdr3_nt: TGTGCCAGCCGACTAGTATGGATGGAGGAGACCCAGTACTTC; cdr3_aa: CASRLVWMEETQYF
v_call: TRBV28; d_call: -; j_call: TRBJ1-1; clone_size: -; cdr3_nt: TGTGCCAGCACCCAGGGGTACGGATTCAACACTGAAGCTTTCTTT; cdr3_aa: CASTQGYGFNTEAFF
v_call: TRBV24-1; d_call: TRBD1; j_call: TRBJ2-1; clone_size: -; cdr3_nt: TGTGCCACCAGTGGCCCCCTTCCGGGACAGGGGGCCTATGAGCAGTTCTTC; cdr3_aa: CATSGPLPGQGAYEQFF
v_call: TRBV5-6; d_call: TRBD1; j_call: TRBJ1-4; clone_size: -; cdr3_nt: TGTGCCAGCAGATTTCCGGGACAGGGGAATGAAAAACTGTTTTTT; cdr3_aa: CASRFPGQGNEKLFF
v_call: TRBV19; d_call: TRBD1; j_call: TRBJ1-5; clone_size: few; cdr3_nt: TGTGCCAGTAGTGGGACAGGGACTCAGCCCCAGCATTTT; cdr3_aa: CASSGTGTQPQHF
v_call: TRBV27; d_call: -; j_call: TRBJ1-1; clone_size: -; cdr3_nt: TGTGCCAGCAGTTTACCTGGGGGCGAAGCTTTCTTT; cdr3_aa: CASSLPGGEAFF
v_call: TRBV28; d_call: -; j_call: TRBJ1-2; clone_size: -; cdr3_nt: TGTGCCAGCAGGACAGCTAACTATGGCTACACCTTC; cdr3_aa: CASRTANYGYTF
v_call: TRBV6-2/TRBV6-3; d_call: TRBD1; j_call: TRBJ2-7; clone_size: once; cdr3_nt: TGTGCCAGCAGCCTTCATACCGGACAGGGGACCCACGAGCAGTACTTC; cdr3_aa: CASSLHTGQGTHEQYF
v_call: TRBV3-1/TRBV3-2; d_call: TRBD2; j_call: TRBJ2-1; clone_size: -; cdr3_nt: TGTGCCAGCAGCCAAGCGGGACTAGTTAGCGATGAGCAGTTCTTC; cdr3_aa: CASSQAGLVSDEQFF
v_call: TRBV20-1; d_call: TRBD1; j_call: TRBJ2-5; clone_size: -; cdr3_nt: TGCAGTGCTAGTAGCCCCCAACCCGGGACAGGGGTGGAGACCCAGTACTTC; cdr3_aa: CSASSPQPGTGVETQYF
v_call: TRBV4-3; d_call: -; j_call: TRBJ2-7; clone_size: few; cdr3_nt: TGCGCCAGCAGCCAAGCCTGGGACATCACCTACGAGCAGTACTTC; cdr3_aa: CASSQAWDITYEQYF
v_call: TRBV6-5; d_call: -; j_call: TRBJ1-2; clone_size: -; cdr3_nt: TGTGCCAGCAGTCTCAGGGATAGGGGCTATGGCTACACCTTC; cdr3_aa: CASSLRDRGYGYTF
v_call: TRBV18; d_call: -; j_call: TRBJ2-3; clone_size: -; cdr3_nt: TGTGCCAGCTCACCCGCCGTCCGGTCAGATACGCAGTATTTT; cdr3_aa: CASSPAVRSDTQYF
v_call: TRBV23-1; d_call: -; j_call: TRBJ2-3; clone_size: -; cdr3_nt: TGCGCCAGCAGTGCCGGGAGCACAGATACGCAGTATTTT; cdr3_aa: CASSAGSTDTQYF
v_call: TRBV7-2; d_call: TRBD1; j_call: TRBJ1-2; clone_size: -; cdr3_nt: TGTGCCAGCAGCTCCCCAGGACAGGGGAGAGGCTACACCTTC; cdr3_aa: CASSSPGQGRGYTF
v_call: TRBV10-3; d_call: -; j_call: TRBJ2-3; clone_size: -; cdr3_nt: TGTGCCATCAGTGGGGTCGGAGGGGCCCTAACAGATACGCAGTATTTT; cdr3_aa: CAISGVGGALTDTQYF
v_call: TRBV7-3; d_call: TRBD2; j_call: TRBJ2-1; clone_size: once; cdr3_nt: TGTGCCAGCAGCTTTGTTGGGACTAGCGGGACCAATGAGCAGTTCTTC; cdr3_aa: CASSFVGTSGTNEQFF
v_call: TRBV12-5; d_call: TRBD1; j_call: TRBJ2-7; clone_size: -; cdr3_nt: TGTGCTAGTGGTACTAGACAGGGGGCCGGCAACGACGAGCAGTACTTC; cdr3_aa: CASGTRQGAGNDEQYF
v_call: TRBV7-2; d_call: TRBD2; j_call: TRBJ2-2; clone_size: -; cdr3_nt: TGTGCCAGCAGCCCCCTCGGGACTAGCGGGAGGACCGGGGAGCTGTTTTTT; cdr3_aa: CASSPLGTSGRTGELFF
v_call: TRBV6-1; d_call: TRBD2; j_call: TRBJ2-1; clone_size: -; cdr3_nt: TGTGCCAGCAGTGAAGGCGGGAGGACCCACAATGAGCAGTTCTTC; cdr3_aa: CASSEGGRTHNEQFF
v_call: TRBV24-1; d_call: -; j_call: TRBJ1-2; clone_size: -; cdr3_nt: TGTGCCACCAGTACAGGGAGGGGATCCACCTTC; cdr3_aa: CATSTGRGSTF
v_call: TRBV5-1; d_call: -; j_call: TRBJ1-1; clone_size: -; cdr3_nt: TGCGCCAGCAGCTTGCTGACATTAAACACTGAAGCTTTCTTT; cdr3_aa: CASSLLTLNTEAFF
v_call: TRBV5-8; d_call: -; j_call: TRBJ2-2; clone_size: -; cdr3_nt: TGTGCCAGCAGCTTGGCCGCCTACGGCACCGGGGAGCTGTTTTTT; cdr3_aa: CASSLAAYGTGELFF